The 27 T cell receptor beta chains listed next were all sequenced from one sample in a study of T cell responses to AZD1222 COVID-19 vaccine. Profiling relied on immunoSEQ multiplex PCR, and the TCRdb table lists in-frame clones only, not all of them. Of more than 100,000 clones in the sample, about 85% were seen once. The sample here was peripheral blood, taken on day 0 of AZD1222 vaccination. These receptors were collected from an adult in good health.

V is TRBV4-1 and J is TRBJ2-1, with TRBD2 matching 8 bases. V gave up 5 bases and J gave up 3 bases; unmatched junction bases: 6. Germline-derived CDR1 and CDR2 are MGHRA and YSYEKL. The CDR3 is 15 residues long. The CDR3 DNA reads TGCGCCAGCAGCGAGCTGGGACTAGTCTACAATGAGCAGTTCTTC. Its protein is CASSELGLVYNEQFF.

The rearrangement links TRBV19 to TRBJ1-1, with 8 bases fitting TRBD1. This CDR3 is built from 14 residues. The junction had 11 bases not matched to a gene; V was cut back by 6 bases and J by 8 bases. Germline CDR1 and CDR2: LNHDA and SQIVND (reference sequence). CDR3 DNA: TGTGCCAGTAGGGTCCCGGGACAGGAACCCGAAGCTTTCTTT. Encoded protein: CASRVPGQEPEAFF.

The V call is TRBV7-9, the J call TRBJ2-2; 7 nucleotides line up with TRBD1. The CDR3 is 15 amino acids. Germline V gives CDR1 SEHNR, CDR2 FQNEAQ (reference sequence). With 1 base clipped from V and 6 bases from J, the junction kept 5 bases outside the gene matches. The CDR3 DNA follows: TGTGCCAGCAGCTTAGGGCAGGGGGACGCCGGGGAGCTGTTTTTT. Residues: CASSLGQGDAGELFF. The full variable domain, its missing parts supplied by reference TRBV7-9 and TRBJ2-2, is DTGVSQNPRHKITKRGQNVTFRCDPISEHNRLYWYRQTLGQGPEFLTYFQNEAQLEKSRLLSDRFSAERPKGSFSTLEIQRTEQGDSAMYLCASSLGQGDAGELFFGEGSRLTVL.

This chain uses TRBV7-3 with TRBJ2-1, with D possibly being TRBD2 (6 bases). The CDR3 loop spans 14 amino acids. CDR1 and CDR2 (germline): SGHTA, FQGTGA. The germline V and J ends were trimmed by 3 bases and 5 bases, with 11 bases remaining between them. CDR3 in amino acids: CASSLDWGDNEQFF. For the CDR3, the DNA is TGTGCCAGCAGCTTGGACTGGGGGGACAATGAGCAGTTCTTC.

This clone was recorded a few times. This CDR3 reads CASSGVLGTQAFF. The CDR3 DNA reads TGCGCCAGCAGCGGGGTGTTGGGCACCCAAGCTTTCTTT. The gene calls are TRBV4-1 and TRBJ1-1; unclear D gene. The V end lost 5 bases, the J end lost 9 bases, and 16 bases lay between the germline ends. This CDR3 has 13 residues. Germline CDR1 MGHRA, CDR2 YSYEKL.

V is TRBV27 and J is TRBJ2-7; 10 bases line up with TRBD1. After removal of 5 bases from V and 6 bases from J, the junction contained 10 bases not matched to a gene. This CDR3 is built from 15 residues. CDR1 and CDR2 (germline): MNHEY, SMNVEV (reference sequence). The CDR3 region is CASSRGDRGRFEQYF. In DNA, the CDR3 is TGTGCCAGCAGTAGAGGGGACAGGGGACGCTTCGAGCAGTACTTC.

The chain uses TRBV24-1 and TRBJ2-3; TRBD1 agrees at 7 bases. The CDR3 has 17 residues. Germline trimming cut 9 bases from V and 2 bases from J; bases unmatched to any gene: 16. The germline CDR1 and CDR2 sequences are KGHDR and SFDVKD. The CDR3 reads CATEDWGRGNLTDTQYF. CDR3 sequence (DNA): TGTGCCACCGAGGATTGGGGCAGGGGGAACCTCACAGATACGCAGTATTTT.

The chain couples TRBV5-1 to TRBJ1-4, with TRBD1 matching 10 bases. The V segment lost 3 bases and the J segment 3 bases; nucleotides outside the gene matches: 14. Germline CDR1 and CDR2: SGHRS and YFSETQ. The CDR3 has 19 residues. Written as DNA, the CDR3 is TGCGCCAGCAGCTCTAGGGACAGGGGCCTTCCCGCGGCTAATGAAAAACTGTTTTTT. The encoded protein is CASSSRDRGLPAANEKLFF.

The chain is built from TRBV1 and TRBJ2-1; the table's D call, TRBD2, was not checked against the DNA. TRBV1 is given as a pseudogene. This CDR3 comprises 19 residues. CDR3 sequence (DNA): TGCACCAGCAGCCAAGCCCTGGGACTAGCGGGATCCTCCTACAATGAGCAGTTCTTC. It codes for CTSSQALGLAGSSYNEQFF.

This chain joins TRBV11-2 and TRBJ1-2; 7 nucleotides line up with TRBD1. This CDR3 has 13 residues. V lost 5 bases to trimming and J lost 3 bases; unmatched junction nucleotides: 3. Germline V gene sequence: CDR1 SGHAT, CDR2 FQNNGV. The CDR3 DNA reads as TGTGCCAGCAGCCGAACAGGGGACTATGGCTACACCTTC. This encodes CASSRTGDYGYTF.

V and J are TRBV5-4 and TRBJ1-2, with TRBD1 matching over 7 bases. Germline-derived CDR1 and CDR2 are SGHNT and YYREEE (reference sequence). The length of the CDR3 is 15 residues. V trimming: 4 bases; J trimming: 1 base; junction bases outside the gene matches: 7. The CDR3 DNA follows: TGTGCCAGCAGCCATCGGGACAGCAGTAACTATGGCTACACCTTC. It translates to CASSHRDSSNYGYTF.

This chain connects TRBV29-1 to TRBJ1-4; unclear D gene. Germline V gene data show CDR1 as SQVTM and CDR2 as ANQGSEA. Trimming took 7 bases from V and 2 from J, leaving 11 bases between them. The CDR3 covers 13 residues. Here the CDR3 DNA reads TGCAGCGCCGCAGCAGCCACTAATGAAAAACTGTTTTTT. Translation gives CSAAAATNEKLFF.

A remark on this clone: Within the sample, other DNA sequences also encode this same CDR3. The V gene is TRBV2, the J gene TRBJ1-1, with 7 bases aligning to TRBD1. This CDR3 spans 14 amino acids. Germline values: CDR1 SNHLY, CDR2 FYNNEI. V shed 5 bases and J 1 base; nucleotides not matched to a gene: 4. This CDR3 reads CASSTNRGNTEAFF. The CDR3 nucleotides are TGTGCCAGCAGTACCAACAGGGGGAACACTGAAGCTTTCTTT.

The CDR3 is CASNVGAIEETQYF. CDR3 in DNA: TGTGCCAGCAACGTAGGGGCAATAGAGGAGACCCAGTACTTC. The chain uses TRBV5-6 and TRBJ2-5, with D maybe TRBD1 (5 bases). The CDR3 spans 14 residues. From germline, CDR1 is SGHDT and CDR2 YYEEEE. V dropped 6 bases and J dropped 5 bases, with 17 bases sitting between them.

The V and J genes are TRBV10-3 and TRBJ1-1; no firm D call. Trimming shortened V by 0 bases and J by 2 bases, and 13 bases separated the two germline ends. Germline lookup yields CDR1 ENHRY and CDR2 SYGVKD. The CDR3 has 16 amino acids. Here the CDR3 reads CAISESAQRINTEAFF. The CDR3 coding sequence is TGTGCCATCAGTGAGTCTGCACAAAGAATTAACACTGAAGCTTTCTTT.

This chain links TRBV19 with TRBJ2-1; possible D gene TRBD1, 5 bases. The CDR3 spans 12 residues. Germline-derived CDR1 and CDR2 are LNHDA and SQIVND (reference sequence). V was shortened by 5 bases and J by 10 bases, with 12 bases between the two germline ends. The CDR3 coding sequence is TGTGCCAGTAGTTTAGGGGCGTTGGAGCAGTTCTTC. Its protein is CASSLGALEQFF.

The chain's CDR3 is CASSVSPGVINEQFF. The CDR3 DNA is TGTGCCAGCAGCGTATCTCCGGGGGTGATCAATGAGCAGTTCTTC. The chain has TRBV21-1 and TRBJ2-1; the D segment call TRBD2 is taken from the table without a DNA check. TRBV21-1 is marked as a pseudogene. The CDR3 length is 15 residues.

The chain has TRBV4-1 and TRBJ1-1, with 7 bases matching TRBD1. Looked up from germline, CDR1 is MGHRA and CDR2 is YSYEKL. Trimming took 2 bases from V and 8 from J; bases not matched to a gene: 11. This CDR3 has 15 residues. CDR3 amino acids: CASSQSEGGVSEAFF. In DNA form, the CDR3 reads TGCGCCAGCAGCCAATCCGAAGGGGGCGTGAGCGAAGCTTTCTTT.

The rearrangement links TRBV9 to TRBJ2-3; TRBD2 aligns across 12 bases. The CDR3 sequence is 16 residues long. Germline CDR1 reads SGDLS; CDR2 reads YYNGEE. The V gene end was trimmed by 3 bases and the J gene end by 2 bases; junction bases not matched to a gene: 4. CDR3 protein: CASSGGLAGHTDTQYF. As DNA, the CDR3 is TGTGCCAGCAGCGGGGGACTAGCGGGCCACACAGATACGCAGTATTTT.

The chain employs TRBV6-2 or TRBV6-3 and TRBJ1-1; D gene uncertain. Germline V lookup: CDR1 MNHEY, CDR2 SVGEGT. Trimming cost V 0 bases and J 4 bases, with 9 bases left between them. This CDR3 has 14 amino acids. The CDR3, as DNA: TGTGCCAGCAGTTACTCAAAGGTGAGCACTGAAGCTTTCTTT. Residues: CASSYSKVSTEAFF.

The CDR3 region has the DNA TGCGCCAGCAGCCAAGGTCATGAACAGGGGGATTTCCAAGAGACCCAGTACTTC. Protein product: CASSQGHEQGDFQETQYF. V is TRBV4-1 and J is TRBJ2-5; 8 bases are shared with TRBD1. Germline V gene sequence: CDR1 MGHRA, CDR2 YSYEKL. V trimming: 1 base; J trimming: 1 base; junction bases outside the gene matches: 11. The CDR3 loop spans 18 amino acids.

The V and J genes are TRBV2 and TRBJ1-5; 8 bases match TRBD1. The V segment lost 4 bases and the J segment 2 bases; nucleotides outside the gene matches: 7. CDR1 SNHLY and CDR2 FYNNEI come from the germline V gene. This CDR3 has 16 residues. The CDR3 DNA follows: TGTGCCAGCAGTGGGACAGGGAAGGGAGGCAATCAGCCCCAGCATTTT. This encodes CASSGTGKGGNQPQHF.

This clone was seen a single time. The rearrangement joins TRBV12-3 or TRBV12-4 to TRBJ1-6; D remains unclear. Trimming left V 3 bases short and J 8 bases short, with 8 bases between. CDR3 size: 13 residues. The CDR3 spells CASSFRGDSPLHF. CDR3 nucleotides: TGTGCCAGCAGTTTCCGGGGTGATTCACCCCTCCACTTT.

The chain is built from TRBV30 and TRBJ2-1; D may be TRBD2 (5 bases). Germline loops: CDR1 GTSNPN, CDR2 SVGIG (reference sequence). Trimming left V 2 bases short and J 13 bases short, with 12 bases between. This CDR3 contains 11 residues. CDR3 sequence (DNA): TGTGCCTGGAGTCCCGCGGGTGCTCAGTTCTTC. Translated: CAWSPAGAQFF.

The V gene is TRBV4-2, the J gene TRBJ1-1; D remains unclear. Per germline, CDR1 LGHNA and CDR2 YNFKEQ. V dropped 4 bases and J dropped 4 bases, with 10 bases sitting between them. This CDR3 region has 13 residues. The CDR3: CASSRRLGTEAFF. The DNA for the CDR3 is TGTGCCAGCAGCCGCCGACTTGGCACTGAAGCTTTCTTT.

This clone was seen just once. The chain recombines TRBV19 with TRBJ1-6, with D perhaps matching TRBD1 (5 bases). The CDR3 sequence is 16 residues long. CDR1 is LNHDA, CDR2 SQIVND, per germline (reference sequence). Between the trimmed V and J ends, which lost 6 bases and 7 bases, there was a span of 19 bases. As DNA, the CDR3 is TGTGCCAGTAGCAAAGGGACGGTCCAATCCAATTCACCCCTCCACTTT. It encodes CASSKGTVQSNSPLHF.

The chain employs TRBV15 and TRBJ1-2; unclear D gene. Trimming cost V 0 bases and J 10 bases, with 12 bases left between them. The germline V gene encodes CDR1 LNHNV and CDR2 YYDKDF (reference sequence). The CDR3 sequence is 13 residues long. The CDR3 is CATSRENRQDYTF. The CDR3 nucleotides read TGTGCCACCAGCAGAGAAAATCGGCAGGACTACACCTTC.